This TCR beta chain was documented in a study of blood T cell repertoires in COVID-19. This clone was seen a single time. Per germline, CDR1 LGHDT and CDR2 YNNKEL (reference sequence). The CDR3 loop spans 15 amino acids. The germline V and J ends were trimmed by 1 base and 0 bases, with 7 bases remaining between them. The method was immunoSEQ multiplex PCR; TCRdb's version includes in-frame clones alone and lacks a portion of them. The sample holds about 98,000 clones; less than 85% are singletons and the top ten take about a tenth. The sequence was obtained from a man aged 65 to 85 with active or convalescent COVID-19. This chain links TRBV3-1 (or the pseudogene TRBV3-2) with TRBJ1-5; D is unclear. The sequenced material came from peripheral blood. The CDR3 nucleotides are TGTGCCAGCAGCCAAGGAGCCCTTAGCAATCAGCCCCAGCATTTT. It codes for CASSQGALSNQPQHF.